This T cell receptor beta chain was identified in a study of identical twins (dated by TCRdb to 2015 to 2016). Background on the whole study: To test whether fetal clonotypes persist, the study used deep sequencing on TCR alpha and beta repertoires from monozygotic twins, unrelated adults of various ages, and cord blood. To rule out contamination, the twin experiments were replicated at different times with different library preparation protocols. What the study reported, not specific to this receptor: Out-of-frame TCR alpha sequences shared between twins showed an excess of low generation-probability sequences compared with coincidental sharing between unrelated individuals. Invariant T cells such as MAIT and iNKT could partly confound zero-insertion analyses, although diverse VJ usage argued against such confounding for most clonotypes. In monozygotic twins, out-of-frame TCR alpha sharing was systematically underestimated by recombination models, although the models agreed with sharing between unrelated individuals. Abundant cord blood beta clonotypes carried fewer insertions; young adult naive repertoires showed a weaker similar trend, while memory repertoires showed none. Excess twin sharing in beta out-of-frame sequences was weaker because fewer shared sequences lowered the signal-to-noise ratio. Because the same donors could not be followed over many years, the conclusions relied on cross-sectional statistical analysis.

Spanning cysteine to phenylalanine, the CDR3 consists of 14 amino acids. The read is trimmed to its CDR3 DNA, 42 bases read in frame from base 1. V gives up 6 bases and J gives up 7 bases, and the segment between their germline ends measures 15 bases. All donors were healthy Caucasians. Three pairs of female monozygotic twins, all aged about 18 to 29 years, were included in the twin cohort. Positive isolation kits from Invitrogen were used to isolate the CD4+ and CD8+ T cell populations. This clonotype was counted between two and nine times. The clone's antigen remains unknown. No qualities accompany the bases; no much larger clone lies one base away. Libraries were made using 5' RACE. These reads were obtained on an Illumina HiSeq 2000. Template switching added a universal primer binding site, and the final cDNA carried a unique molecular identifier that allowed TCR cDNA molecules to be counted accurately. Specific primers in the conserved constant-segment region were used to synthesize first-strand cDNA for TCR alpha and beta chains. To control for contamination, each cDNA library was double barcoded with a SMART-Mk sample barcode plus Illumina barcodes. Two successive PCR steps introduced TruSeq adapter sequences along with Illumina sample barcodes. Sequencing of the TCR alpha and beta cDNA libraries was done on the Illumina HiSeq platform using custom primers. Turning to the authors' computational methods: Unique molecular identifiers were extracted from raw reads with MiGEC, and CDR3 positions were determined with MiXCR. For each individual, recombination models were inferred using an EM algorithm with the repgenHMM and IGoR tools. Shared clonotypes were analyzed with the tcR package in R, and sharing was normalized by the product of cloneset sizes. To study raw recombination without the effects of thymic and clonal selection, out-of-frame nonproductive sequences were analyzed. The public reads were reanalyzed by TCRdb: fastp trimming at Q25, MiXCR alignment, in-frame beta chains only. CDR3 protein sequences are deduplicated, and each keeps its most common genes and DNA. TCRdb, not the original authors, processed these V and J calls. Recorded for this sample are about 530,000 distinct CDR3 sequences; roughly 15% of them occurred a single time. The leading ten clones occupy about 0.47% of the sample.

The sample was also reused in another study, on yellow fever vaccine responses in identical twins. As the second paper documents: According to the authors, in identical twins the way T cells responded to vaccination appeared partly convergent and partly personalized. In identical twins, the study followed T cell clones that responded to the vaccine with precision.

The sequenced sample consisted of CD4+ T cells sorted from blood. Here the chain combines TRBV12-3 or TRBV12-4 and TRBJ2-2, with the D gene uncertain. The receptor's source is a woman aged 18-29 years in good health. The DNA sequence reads TGTGCCAGCAGCCAATTGACTGGGATCGGGGAGCTGTTTTTT. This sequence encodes CASSQLTGIGELFF.